This TCR beta chain comes out of a study of cytomegalovirus exposure and HLA in healthy donors. Across the study: Falling in the Caucasian-associated ancestry cluster were 81% of 398 genotyped donors. Study-level results: Association with HLA alleles at 0.05 false discovery rate was found for around 15,000 TCR beta sequences in a later analysis. On later analysis, the bulk of CMV-associated TCR beta chains appeared to be HLA-restricted. Many donors shared some public TCRs, even though most TCR sequences were rare.

PCR employed 60 Vbeta and 13 Jbeta primers. The data were produced by immunoSEQ multiplex PCR, yet TCRdb's version contains in-frame clones alone and is incomplete. The sample gives some 170,000 clones, 65% to 85% of which show up once; 6% to 9% is in the top ten. V lost 0 bases, J lost 3 bases, and 2 bases stayed unmatched. Per the germline V gene, CDR1 is SGHRS and CDR2 is YFSETQ. The CDR3 covers 15 residues. In regard to this clone: Antigen unknown.

The sequencing sample was made of PBMCs. V gene TRBV5-1 combines with J gene TRBJ2-2, with 7 bases that match TRBD1. The TCR sequence derives from a woman in her twenties or thirties in good health and CMV-seropositive. CDR3 loop: CASSLDRGDTGELFF. CDR3 in DNA: TGCGCCAGCAGCTTGGACAGGGGCGACACCGGGGAGCTGTTTTTT.